The 14 T cell receptor beta chains reported below all come from one sample, sequenced in a study of OX40 agonist ivuxolimab in advanced cancers. Libraries were prepared by immunoSEQ multiplex PCR; TCRdb keeps only in-frame clonotypes and omits some of them. The repertoire holds approximately 46,000 clones, with more than 75% as singletons. The sample consisted of CD4+ or CD8+ T cells sorted from blood, taken in a trial of the OX40 agonist ivuxolimab. These receptors originate from an adult with an advanced solid tumor such as melanoma, head and neck, liver or kidney cancer.

The V gene is TRBV10-3, the J gene TRBJ1-1; TRBD1 matches 9 bases. CDR1 and CDR2 from the germline V gene are ENHRY and SYGVKD. CDR3 size: 15 residues. The ends lost 3 bases at V and 0 bases at J; junction bases unmatched: 2. This CDR3 is CAISETGGMNTEAFF. CDR3 DNA: TGTGCCATCAGTGAAACAGGGGGCATGAACACTGAAGCTTTCTTT.

This chain links TRBV4-3 with TRBJ1-5; D may be TRBD1 (5 bases). V dropped 3 bases and J dropped 1 base, with 10 bases sitting between them. Germline V gene data show CDR1 as LGHNA and CDR2 as YSLEER. The CDR3 runs to 15 residues. The CDR3 DNA is TGCGCCAGCAGCCAGTGGGACGGGAGCAATCAGCCCCAGCATTTT. It translates to CASSQWDGSNQPQHF.

The J gene is TRBJ1-2, the V gene TRBV6-5, with D maybe TRBD1 (6 bases). From germline, CDR1 is MNHEY and CDR2 SVGAGI. This CDR3 is 16 amino acids long. Between the trimmed V and J ends, which lost 0 bases and 4 bases, there was a span of 15 bases. The chain's CDR3 is CASSYSYREDSYGYTF. The CDR3, as DNA: TGTGCCAGCAGTTACTCTTACAGGGAGGATAGCTATGGCTACACCTTC.

The rearrangement uses TRBV19 and TRBJ1-3; no clear D. The ends were cut back, 5 bases at V and 0 bases at J, with 14 bases in the middle. The V gene's germline CDR1 is LNHDA and CDR2 SQIVND (reference sequence). The CDR3 has 16 residues. This chain's CDR3 is CASSAHTPCSGNTIYF. CDR3 sequence (DNA): TGTGCCAGTAGTGCCCATACACCCTGCTCTGGAAACACCATATATTTT.

The chain carries TRBV5-1 and TRBJ2-1; TRBD2 matches at 9 bases. The CDR3 length is 16 residues. V lost 4 bases and J lost 3; bases outside the gene matches: 8. Per germline, CDR1 SGHRS and CDR2 YFSETQ. The DNA for the CDR3 is TGCGCCAGCAGCCCCCCAAGCGGGGGGCGCTACAATGAGCAGTTCTTC. Protein product: CASSPPSGGRYNEQFF.

This chain joins TRBV28 and TRBJ2-7, with D unclear. CDR1 is MDHEN and CDR2 is SYDVKM in the germline V gene. The CDR3 length is 13 residues. The V gene lost 2 bases and the J gene lost 1 base, with 6 bases spanning the gap. CDR3 region: CASSLNPSYEQYF. The CDR3 DNA sequence: TGTGCCAGCAGTTTAAACCCGTCCTACGAGCAGTACTTC.

The V gene is TRBV28, the J gene TRBJ2-7; tentatively, D is TRBD1 (5 bases). V dropped 10 bases and J dropped 4 bases, with 14 bases sitting between them. The germline CDR1 and CDR2 sequences are MDHEN and SYDVKM. CDR3 length equals 12 residues. The DNA of the CDR3 is TGTGCCACCGCGCAGGGAAGGTACGAGCAGTACTTC. This sequence encodes CATAQGRYEQYF.

V gene TRBV19 combines with J gene TRBJ2-7; 8 bases are shared with TRBD1. The CDR3 consists of 15 residues. Germline trimming cut 5 bases from V and 2 bases from J; bases unmatched to any gene: 8. Germline lookup yields CDR1 LNHDA and CDR2 SQIVND (reference sequence). The CDR3: CASSAGTGPAYEQYF. The CDR3 nucleotides are TGTGCCAGTAGTGCGGGGACAGGTCCTGCCTACGAGCAGTACTTC.

The rearrangement uses TRBV23-1 and TRBJ2-6; unclear D gene. TRBV23-1 is classed as an ORF, of uncertain function. The CDR3 contains 20 residues. V was cut by 0 bases and J by 0 bases, with 18 bases left in between. CDR3 residues: CASSQSGDTKDPSGANVLTF. The CDR3 bases are TGCGCCAGCAGTCAATCTGGGGATACTAAAGACCCCTCTGGGGCCAACGTCCTGACTTTC.

This sequence joins TRBV11-2 and TRBJ2-7, with 11 bases matching TRBD2. The germline V gene has CDR1 SGHAT and CDR2 FQNNGV. CDR3 length equals 15 residues. V trimming: 4 bases; J trimming: 4 bases; junction bases outside the gene matches: 6. DNA of the CDR3: TGTGCCAGCAGCTCACCGGGACTAGCGGTATACGAGCAGTACTTC. Translated, it gives CASSSPGLAVYEQYF. Full variable domain (outside the CDR3, taken from reference TRBV11-2 and TRBJ2-7): EAGVAQSPRYKIIEKRQSVAFWCNPISGHATLYWYQQILGQGPKLLIQFQNNGVVDDSQLPKDRFSAERLKGVDSTLKIQPAKLEDSAVYLCASSSPGLAVYEQYFGPGTRLTVT.

The rearrangement uses TRBV27 and TRBJ2-2; 7 bases align to TRBD2. CDR3 length equals 16 residues. V was pared by 5 bases and J by 0 bases, with 6 bases of the junction left unmatched. Germline CDR1 MNHEY, CDR2 SMNVEV (reference sequence). The CDR3 coding sequence is TGTGCCAGCAGTCGATGGGGGGGGACGAACACCGGGGAGCTGTTTTTT. This codes for CASSRWGGTNTGELFF.

The chain joins TRBV7-6 to TRBJ2-1; D not resolved. CDR1 and CDR2 (germline): SGHVS, FNYEAQ. The CDR3 extends over 16 amino acids. The V gene lost 4 bases and the J gene lost 0 bases, with 13 bases spanning the gap. In DNA, the CDR3 is TGTGCCAGCAGCTCCCTGGACCGGAGCTCCTACAATGAGCAGTTCTTC. As protein: CASSSLDRSSYNEQFF.

The chain couples TRBV4-1 to TRBJ2-4; D is possibly TRBD2 (5 bases). Looked up from germline, CDR1 is MGHRA and CDR2 is YSYEKL. The CDR3 spans 15 residues. V was clipped by 3 bases and J by 2 bases, with 11 bases between them. The CDR3 DNA reads TGCGCCAGCAGCCACCGGGGTAGCTCCAAAAACATTCAGTACTTC. This sequence encodes CASSHRGSSKNIQYF.

V gene TRBV9 combines with J gene TRBJ1-5; no definite D call. V was pared by 3 bases and J by 4 bases, with 5 bases between. Germline V gene data show CDR1 as SGDLS and CDR2 as YYNGEE. This CDR3 comprises 12 residues. The CDR3 DNA follows: TGTGCCAGCAGCGGCGGGAATCAGCCCCAGCATTTT. Protein sequence: CASSGGNQPQHF.